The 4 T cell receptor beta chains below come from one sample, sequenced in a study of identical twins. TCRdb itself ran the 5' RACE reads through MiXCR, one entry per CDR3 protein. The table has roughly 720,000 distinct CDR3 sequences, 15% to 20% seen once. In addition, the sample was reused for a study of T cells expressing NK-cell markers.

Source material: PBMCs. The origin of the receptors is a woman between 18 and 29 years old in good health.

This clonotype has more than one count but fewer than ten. CDR3 sequence: CASSSTPGEQYF. CDR3 nucleotides: TGTGCCAGCAGTTCCACCCCGGGCGAGCAGTACTTC. This chain links TRBV6-6 with TRBJ2-7; no clear D. CDR1 and CDR2 from the germline V gene are MNHNY and SVGAGI (reference sequence). This CDR3 is built from 12 residues. Trimming removed 4 bases at V and 6 bases at J, with 10 bases between.

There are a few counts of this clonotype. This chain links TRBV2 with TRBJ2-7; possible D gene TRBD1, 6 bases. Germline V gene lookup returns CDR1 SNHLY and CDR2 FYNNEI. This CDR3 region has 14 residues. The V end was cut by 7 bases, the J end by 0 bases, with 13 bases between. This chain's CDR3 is CASNLQGSSYEQYF. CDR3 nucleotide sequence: TGTGCCAGCAATCTACAGGGATCCTCCTACGAGCAGTACTTC.

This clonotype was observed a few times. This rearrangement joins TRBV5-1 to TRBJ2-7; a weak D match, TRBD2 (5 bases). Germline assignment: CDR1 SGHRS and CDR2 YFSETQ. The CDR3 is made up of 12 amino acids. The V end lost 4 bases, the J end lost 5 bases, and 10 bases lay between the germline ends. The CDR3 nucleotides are TGCGCCAGCAGCCCGGAGGTAGACGAGCAGTACTTC. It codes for CASSPEVDEQYF.

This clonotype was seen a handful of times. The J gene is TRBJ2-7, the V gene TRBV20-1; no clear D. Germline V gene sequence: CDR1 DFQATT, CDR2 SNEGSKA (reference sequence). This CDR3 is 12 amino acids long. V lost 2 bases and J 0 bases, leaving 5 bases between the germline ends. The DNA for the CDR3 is TGCAGTGCTAGACTCAACTCCTACGAGCAGTACTTC. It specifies CSARLNSYEQYF.